Listed here are 29 T cell receptor beta chains from one sample, sequenced in a study of type 1 and type 2 diabetes patients (dated by TCRdb to 2016 to 2018). The listed sequencing device is Illumina MiSeq. Genomic DNA from sorted T cell subsets was used as template for TCRbeta CDR3 amplification. The TCRbeta CDR3 region was amplified by multiplex PCR using 30 forward and 13 reverse primers. The raw public reads went through TCRdb reprocessing: fastp at Q25, MiXCR clone calling, in-frame beta chains kept. One record per CDR3 amino acid sequence lists the most common genes and DNA. The sample table records under 300,000 distinct CDR3 sequences; around 47% of these occur just once. Roughly 15% of the sample comes from the top ten. The specimen was peripheral blood mononuclear cells (PBMCs). These receptors all stem from a man aged 18 to 29 with type 2 diabetes.

This clonotype was seen at least ten times. The genes are TRBV7-2 and TRBJ1-2, with 7 bases aligning to TRBD1. The CDR3 runs to 16 residues. V was clipped by 2 bases and J by 4 bases; unmatched bases: 10. Germline CDR1 reads SGHTA; CDR2 reads FQGNSA. For the CDR3, the DNA is TGTGCCAGCAGCTTATTCCGGGACAGTGATGTCTATGGCTACACCTTC. Translating gives CASSLFRDSDVYGYTF.

The sample holds a few counts of this clonotype. The gene calls are TRBV30 and TRBJ2-2; 8 bases fit TRBD2. This CDR3 spans 15 amino acids. V lost 1 base, J lost 5 bases, and 6 bases stayed unmatched. The V gene's germline CDR1 is GTSNPN and CDR2 SVGIG (reference sequence). The chain's CDR3 is CAWSGGLARTGELFF. CDR3 coding DNA: TGTGCCTGGAGTGGCGGACTAGCTAGGACCGGGGAGCTGTTTTTT.

This clonotype came up many times. This chain links TRBV2 with TRBJ1-2, with TRBD1 identical over 9 bases. Germline CDR1 and CDR2: SNHLY and FYNNEI. This CDR3 has 15 amino acids. Trimming cost V 6 bases and J 6 bases; bases outside gene matches: 11. CDR3 nucleotide sequence: TGTGCCAGCAGCAGGACAGGGGCGCTCGAGGATGGCTACACCTTC. It encodes CASSRTGALEDGYTF.

The chain is built from TRBV27 and TRBJ2-7; tentatively, D is TRBD1 or TRBD2 (6 bases each). This CDR3 has 17 amino acids. Germline values: CDR1 MNHEY, CDR2 SMNVEV (reference sequence). The germline V and J ends were trimmed by 6 bases and 0 bases, with 21 bases remaining between them. The chain's CDR3 is CASRQPKGGRSSYEQYF. The DNA for the CDR3 is TGTGCCAGCAGACAACCGAAGGGGGGACGGAGCTCCTACGAGCAGTACTTC.

This clonotype was seen a few times. At one end, the junction sequence differs from germline, possibly due to a read error. The chain carries TRBV7-8 and TRBJ2-3; 12 nucleotides match TRBD2. There are 15 residues in the CDR3. The V gene's germline CDR1 is SGHVS and CDR2 FQNEAQ. The CDR3 coding sequence is TGTGCCACCAGCGTGGCTAGCGGGGGGGCGGATACGCAGTATTTT. It specifies CATSVASGGADTQYF.

The chain joins TRBV2 to TRBJ1-4; tentatively, D is TRBD1 (6 bases). The CDR3 covers 13 residues. V was pared by 6 bases and J by 5 bases, with 10 bases between. Germline V gene lookup returns CDR1 SNHLY and CDR2 FYNNEI. The CDR3 bases are TGTGCCAGCAGGGGGCAGGGGAATGAAAAACTGTTTTTT. It translates to CASRGQGNEKLFF.

V is TRBV19 and J is TRBJ1-2; no clear D gene. Per the germline V gene, CDR1 is LNHDA and CDR2 is SQIVND (reference sequence). The CDR3 extends over 15 amino acids. V gave up 1 base and J gave up 0 bases, with 9 bases separating them. This CDR3 is CASSIVLTTNYGYTF. DNA for the CDR3: TGTGCCAGTAGTATAGTATTAACTACTAACTATGGCTACACCTTC.

As to this clonotype: At one end, the junction sequence differs from germline, possibly due to a read error. V usage is TRBV7-9 and J usage is TRBJ1-1; D is undetermined. The CDR3 contains 14 residues. CDR1 and CDR2 from the germline V gene are SEHNR and FQNEAQ (reference sequence). CDR3 protein: CASSRLTGNTEAFF. As DNA, the CDR3 is TGCGCCAGCAGCCGGTTGACTGGGAACACTGAAGCTTTCTTT.

The chain has TRBV7-2 and TRBJ1-6, with unresolved D. Trimming left V 1 base short and J 7 bases short, with 17 bases between. CDR1 is SGHTA, CDR2 FQGNSA, per germline. The CDR3 is made up of 17 amino acids. The CDR3 is CASSLGGRSGPNSPLHF. CDR3 nucleotide sequence: TGTGCCAGCAGCTTAGGAGGGAGGTCAGGCCCCAATTCACCCCTCCACTTT.

The rearrangement links TRBV19 to TRBJ1-1; D might be TRBD1 (6 bases). The V end lost 4 bases, the J end lost 6 bases, and 12 bases lay between the germline ends. The V gene's germline CDR1 is LNHDA and CDR2 SQIVND (reference sequence). The CDR3 is 13 amino acids. The CDR3 DNA reads TGTGCCAGTAGTACCACAGGGTACGCTGAAGCTTTCTTT. Residues: CASSTTGYAEAFF.

This chain joins TRBV19 and TRBJ2-1; the match to TRBD2 covers 10 bases. The CDR3 is 15 residues long. The V gene's germline CDR1 is LNHDA and CDR2 SQIVND (reference sequence). The J segment lost 9 bases and the V segment lost 6 bases, leaving 11 bases of the junction unmatched. CDR3 bases: TGTGCCAGTAGGATTGAGACTAGCGGGTTAAGTGAGCAGTTCTTC. Translation gives CASRIETSGLSEQFF.

V is TRBV20-1 and J is TRBJ1-6; 8 bases align to TRBD1. The CDR3 length is 19 residues. The germline gives CDR1 DFQATT, CDR2 SNEGSKA (reference sequence). Trimming at V came to 1 base and at J to 0 bases, leaving 11 bases not matched to a gene. For the CDR3, the DNA is TGCAGTGCTAGAGCGATGACAGGGGTGGGGAGCTCCTATAATTCACCCCTCCACTTT. Protein: CSARAMTGVGSSYNSPLHF.

The rearrangement uses TRBV6-5 and TRBJ1-1; 9 positions match TRBD1. The CDR3 spans 12 residues. J lost 1 base, V lost 9 bases, and 0 bases had no gene match. CDR1 is MNHEY, CDR2 SVGAGI, per germline. CDR3 in amino acids: CARGQGNTEAFF. The CDR3 coding sequence is TGTGCCAGGGGACAGGGGAACACTGAAGCTTTCTTT.

The rearrangement joins TRBV6-5 to TRBJ2-7; no clear D gene. V gave up 6 bases and J gave up 0 bases, with 15 bases separating them. Germline V gives CDR1 MNHEY, CDR2 SVGAGI. The CDR3 runs to 15 residues. CDR3 DNA sequence: TGTGCCAGCAGCCCTGACGGGCGAGCCTCCTACGAGCAGTACTTC. Its translation: CASSPDGRASYEQYF.

The chain has TRBV19 and TRBJ2-1, with D possibly being TRBD2 (7 bases). Germline V gene data show CDR1 as LNHDA and CDR2 as SQIVND (reference sequence). Trimming shortened V by 6 bases and J by 9 bases, and 18 bases separated the two germline ends. The CDR3 extends over 14 amino acids. CDR3 nucleotide sequence: TGTGCCAGTAGCGGGGGGCGAGCCTTAGGTGAGCAGTTCTTC. Translating it yields CASSGGRALGEQFF.

Here the CDR3 reads CASSLASGREDYGYTF. CDR3 DNA: TGTGCCAGCAGCTTAGCGTCCGGTAGGGAAGACTATGGCTACACCTTC. The rearrangement links TRBV7-8 to TRBJ1-2; D unclear. Trimming removed 0 bases at V and 3 bases at J, with 14 bases between. This CDR3 contains 16 residues. Germline-derived CDR1 and CDR2 are SGHVS and FQNEAQ.

The chain links TRBV10-1 to TRBJ1-5, with 7 nucleotides matching TRBD1. This CDR3 has 12 amino acids. With 8 bases clipped from V and 7 bases from J, the junction kept 5 bases outside the gene matches. CDR1 WNHNN and CDR2 SYGVQD come from the germline V gene (reference sequence). The CDR3 is CASAAGGQPQHF. The CDR3, as DNA: TGCGCCAGCGCAGCAGGGGGGCAGCCCCAGCATTTT.

This clonotype was detected a few times. V gene TRBV2 combines with J gene TRBJ2-3; 8 bases align to TRBD2. The CDR3 covers 18 residues. Losses at the gene ends were 7 bases for V and 0 bases for J; bases not matched to a gene: 15. Germline loops: CDR1 SNHLY, CDR2 FYNNEI. The CDR3 nucleotides read TGTGCCAGCACGGGGCTGTTTCTAGCGGGCCTTAGCACAGATACGCAGTATTTT. Amino acids: CASTGLFLAGLSTDTQYF.

This chain connects TRBV5-1 to TRBJ2-3; D gene uncertain. The CDR3 runs to 14 residues. Trimming pared 4 bases from V and 1 base from J, leaving 10 bases between. Germline V lookup: CDR1 SGHRS, CDR2 YFSETQ. CDR3 loop: CASSQYTGTDTQYF. The CDR3 DNA sequence: TGCGCCAGCAGCCAATATACAGGCACAGATACGCAGTATTTT.

V and J are TRBV6-5 and TRBJ1-3; D uncertain. V lost 4 bases and J 2 bases, leaving 9 bases between the germline ends. Germline V CDR1 and CDR2: MNHEY, SVGAGI. This CDR3 comprises 14 residues. The CDR3 loop is CASSLGRTGNTIYF. The CDR3 DNA follows: TGTGCCAGCAGTTTGGGGAGAACTGGAAACACCATATATTTT.

V and J are TRBV30 and TRBJ1-1; D call uncertain. In germline, CDR1 is GTSNPN, CDR2 SVGIG (reference sequence). There are 14 residues in the CDR3. The germline V and J ends were trimmed by 0 bases and 8 bases, with 16 bases remaining between them. This CDR3 reads CAWSVSGVAPEAFF. The DNA of the CDR3 is TGTGCCTGGAGTGTATCGGGTGTAGCACCCGAAGCTTTCTTT.

CDR3: CASTGYSNQPQHF. CDR3 in DNA: TGTGCCAGTACAGGATATAGCAATCAGCCCCAGCATTTT. The chain combines TRBV19 with TRBJ1-5; D is uncertain. The germline CDR1 and CDR2 sequences are LNHDA and SQIVND (reference sequence). The CDR3 runs to 13 residues. V shed 7 bases and J shed 0 bases, with 7 bases lying between them.

This clonotype was picked up a small number of times. The CDR3 loop is CASSQDRVHEQYF. CDR3 nucleotide sequence: TGCGCCAGCAGCCAAGACAGGGTTCACGAGCAGTACTTC. The chain joins TRBV4-1 to TRBJ2-7; tentative D call: TRBD1 (5 bases). The CDR3 spans 13 residues. The germline V gene has CDR1 MGHRA and CDR2 YSYEKL. V lost 0 bases and J lost 5, with 8 bases in between.

The rearrangement joins TRBV19 to TRBJ2-1, with TRBD2 as a possible D gene (6 bases). Germline lookup yields CDR1 LNHDA and CDR2 SQIVND (reference sequence). V was clipped by 1 base and J by 7 bases, with 8 bases between them. This CDR3 contains 13 residues. CDR3 sequence reads: CASSIGGVNEQFF. The CDR3 DNA is TGTGCCAGTAGTATAGGGGGGGTAAATGAGCAGTTCTTC.

This clonotype showed up just once. The chain employs TRBV5-1 and TRBJ1-1, with 12 bases matching TRBD1. The V gene end was trimmed by 4 bases and the J gene end by 4 bases; junction bases not matched to a gene: 5. Germline assignment: CDR1 SGHRS and CDR2 YFSETQ. The CDR3 loop spans 15 amino acids. The CDR3 spells CASSPGTGGGTEAFF. The CDR3 coding sequence is TGCGCCAGCAGCCCTGGGACAGGGGGCGGCACTGAAGCTTTCTTT.

The V gene is TRBV28, the J gene TRBJ1-5, with a tentative D call TRBD1 (5 bases). In germline, CDR1 is MDHEN, CDR2 SYDVKM. Trimming removed 3 bases from V and 0 bases from J, with 18 bases in between. The CDR3 is 18 residues long. The CDR3, as DNA: TGTGCCAGCAGTTTCGGGGGATGGGGGGTTCATAGCAATCAGCCCCAGCATTTT. It yields the protein CASSFGGWGVHSNQPQHF.

DNA of the CDR3: TGTGCCTGGAGTGTAAGTGTTACCGAGCAGTACTTC. This sequence encodes CAWSVSVTEQYF. This chain uses TRBV30 with TRBJ2-7; D is unresolved. The V and J ends lost 0 bases and 6 bases respectively, with 9 bases between them. CDR3 size: 12 residues. The germline V gene has CDR1 GTSNPN and CDR2 SVGIG (reference sequence).

This clonotype was picked up a small number of times. The chain combines TRBV7-9 with TRBJ1-6; no firm D call. V gave up 1 base and J gave up 8 bases, with 9 bases separating them. Per germline, CDR1 SEHNR and CDR2 FQNEAQ (reference sequence). This CDR3 is 14 amino acids long. The CDR3 DNA follows: TGTGCCAGCAGCTTAGAAAGAGGAGATTCACCCCTCCACTTT. Translated: CASSLERGDSPLHF.

This clonotype has a single count. The V gene is TRBV6-6, the J gene TRBJ2-2; D is uncertain. The CDR3 is 13 amino acids. V was pared by 3 bases and J by 5 bases, with 7 bases between. The germline CDR1 and CDR2 sequences are MNHNY and SVGAGI (reference sequence). CDR3 DNA sequence: TGTGCCAGCAGTTATCTGACAACCGGGGAGCTGTTTTTT. Translated, it gives CASSYLTTGELFF.